This TCR beta chain was sequenced during a study of cytomegalovirus exposure and HLA in healthy donors. Notes on the study in general: Overall, around 160 TCR beta chains were annotated as cytomegalovirus-associated. It was found in a later analysis that first-cohort TCR clusters tended to co-occur in the 120 validation repertoires. Most TCR sequences were seen very rarely across donors, but some public TCRs occurred in many. Reports indicated that the classifier achieved high specificity and sensitivity in diagnosing cytomegalovirus status.

As regards this clone: The antigen remains unidentified.

Germline assignment: CDR1 SGHNT and CDR2 YENEEA. CDR3 size: 15 residues. The data were produced by immunoSEQ multiplex PCR, yet TCRdb's version contains in-frame clones alone and is incomplete. The sample holds 150,000 to 200,000 clones, approximately 80% seen once. This sequence was found in a man younger than 45 in good health and CMV-seropositive. The V call is TRBV11-3, the J call TRBJ1-1; 11 bases match TRBD1. The sequencing sample was made of PBMCs. Here the CDR3 reads CAGTGTGGMNTEAFF. The CDR3 nucleotides read TGTGCTGGAACCGGGACAGGGGGAATGAACACTGAAGCTTTCTTT. Together with reference TRBV11-3 and TRBJ1-1, the CDR3 gives the full variable domain: EAGVVQSPRYKIIEKKQPVAFWCNPISGHNTLYWYLQNLGQGPELLIRYENEEAVDDSQLPKDRFSAERLKGVDSTLKIQPAELGDSAVYLCAGTGTGGMNTEAFFGQGTRLTVV.